This entry concerns a single T cell receptor (beta chain). Its target is not known. The sample belongs to a study of identifying expanded T cells in peripheral blood. General study findings and limits: Over approximately two and four weeks, about 17 and 20 clones changed, versus around 1.2 between replicates. Approximately two-week clone count variance significantly increased as total template count grew.

Using immunoSEQ multiplex PCR, the repertoire was profiled, and TCRdb retains in-frame clones only, with some absent. This repertoire shows 90,000 or so clones, 88% found once; its top ten account for roughly 20%. V shed 6 bases and J 4 bases; nucleotides not matched to a gene: 4. Germline values: CDR1 KGHSH, CDR2 LQKENI. The CDR3 is 13 amino acids. Healthy donors had no documented immune events, such as infections, while sampled. Sample: blood. The gene calls are TRBV18 and TRBJ2-5, with TRBD1 matching 8 bases. The TCR originated in a person between 18 and 75 years old in good health. CDR3 amino acids: CASSPGTGETQYF. The CDR3 bases are TGTGCCAGCTCGCCCGGGACAGGAGAGACCCAGTACTTC.